The clone carrying this T cell receptor (beta chain) was counted many times. Its cognate antigen is unknown. Using RNA transcripts as the source, TCR beta CDR3 regions were amplified. When the TCR CDR3 underwent first-round RT-PCR, the HTBI primer set was used. One entry per CDR3 protein results from TCRdb running MiXCR on the multiplex PCR reads. The sample consists of about 640,000 distinct CDR3 sequences, more than 12% of them appearing once. The data belong to a study of T cells in Graves' hyperthyroidism and ophthalmopathy. Regarding the study as a whole: Within blood appeared most thyroid clonotypes that had expanded above 0.001.

Using around 10 ml of fresh peripheral blood, PBMCs were prepared. From germline, CDR1 is LGHDT and CDR2 YNNKEL (reference sequence). CDR3 length equals 15 residues. The germline V and J ends were trimmed by 0 bases and 1 base, with 9 bases remaining between them. The sample taken for sequencing was blood. This TCR came from a woman between 50 and 59 years old with Graves' ophthalmopathy. The chain has TRBV3-1 and TRBJ1-1, with D unresolved. The CDR3, as DNA: TGTGCCAGCAGCCAAGATACTAGGAGGAACACTGAAGCTTTCTTT. Residues: CASSQDTRRNTEAFF. Supplemented by reference TRBV3-1 and TRBJ1-1, the full variable domain reads DTAVSQTPKYLVTQMGNDKSIKCEQNLGHDTMYWYKQDSKKFLKIMFSYNNKELIINETVPNRFSPKSPDKAHLNLHINSLELGDSAVYFCASSQDTRRNTEAFFGQGTRLTVV.